Below are 13 T cell receptor beta chains sequenced from a single sample in a study of T cells in Graves' hyperthyroidism and ophthalmopathy. Researchers took RNA transcripts and amplified the TCR beta CDR3 regions from them. RT-PCR in the first round (using the HTBI primer set) targeted the TCR CDR3. TCRdb re-derived calls from the multiplex PCR reads in MiXCR, one entry per CDR3 protein. Among around 700,000 distinct CDR3 sequences listed, around 20% were seen once. Sequencing was carried out using blood. The origin of the receptors is a woman aged 45-65 years with Graves' hyperthyroidism that later progressed to Graves' ophthalmopathy.

In this sample, this clonotype turned up a few times. CDR3 region: CATSDPGWVPRRQFF. In DNA, the CDR3 is TGTGCCACCAGTGACCCAGGCTGGGTCCCCCGACGGCAGTTCTTC. The chain has TRBV24-1 and TRBJ2-1; D uncertain. The germline V gene encodes CDR1 KGHDR and CDR2 SFDVKD. V gave up 4 bases and J gave up 12 bases, with 21 bases separating them. The CDR3 spans 15 residues.

This clonotype has a count of ten or more. The V and J genes are TRBV7-3 and TRBJ2-3; 15 nucleotides line up with TRBD2. V was clipped by 5 bases and J by 1 base; unmatched bases: 10. This CDR3 contains 19 residues. Germline-derived CDR1 and CDR2 are SGHTA and FQGTGA. CDR3: CASSPLPGLAGGRTDTQYF. CDR3 coding DNA: TGTGCCAGCAGCCCCCTTCCGGGACTAGCGGGGGGACGCACAGATACGCAGTATTTT.

This chain connects TRBV29-1 to TRBJ1-2; D call uncertain. Between the trimmed V and J ends, which lost 3 bases and 8 bases, there was a span of 4 bases. The CDR3 totals 9 residues. Germline V gene lookup returns CDR1 SQVTM and CDR2 ANQGSEA. The CDR3 DNA sequence: TGCAGCGTTGATAGCGGCTACACCTTC. Its protein is CSVDSGYTF.

At least ten counts were recorded for this clonotype. In DNA, the CDR3 is TGTGCCAGCAGCCAATCAGGAGGGAGTACTGAAGCTTTCTTT. This gives the protein CASSQSGGSTEAFF. The V gene is TRBV3-1, the J gene TRBJ1-1, with D unclear. This CDR3 is 14 amino acids long. Germline CDR1 is LGHDT and CDR2 is YNNKEL (reference sequence). Trimming shortened V by 2 bases and J by 5 bases, and 12 bases separated the two germline ends. Variable domain in full (rest from reference TRBV3-1 and TRBJ1-1): DTAVSQTPKYLVTQMGNDKSIKCEQNLGHDTMYWYKQDSKKFLKIMFSYNNKELIINETVPNRFSPKSPDKAHLNLHINSLELGDSAVYFCASSQSGGSTEAFFGQGTRLTVV.

This clonotype was counted many times. The V gene is TRBV20-1, the J gene TRBJ2-1; TRBD1 is a possible D gene (6 bases). The germline V gene encodes CDR1 DFQATT and CDR2 SNEGSKA (reference sequence). The CDR3 has 13 residues. Trimming stripped 3 bases from V and 9 bases from J, with 15 bases between. The CDR3 bases are TGCAGTGCTAGCTTTCATGAGGGGGTTGAGCAGTTCTTC. This sequence encodes CSASFHEGVEQFF.

This clonotype has more than one count but fewer than ten. This chain uses TRBV9 with TRBJ2-7; D may match TRBD1 or TRBD2 (5 bases each). The germline V gene encodes CDR1 SGDLS and CDR2 YYNGEE. This CDR3 is built from 16 residues. V gave up 4 bases and J gave up 3 bases, with 20 bases separating them. CDR3 DNA: TGTGCCAGCAGCCCTCAGGGTATGGGGAGCAGCTACGAGCAGTACTTC. Protein sequence: CASSPQGMGSSYEQYF.

This chain connects TRBV6-1 to TRBJ1-4; 9 nucleotides agree with TRBD1. V gave up 6 bases and J gave up 7 bases; unmatched junction bases: 6. Germline CDR1 MNHNS, CDR2 SASEGT. The length of the CDR3 is 14 residues. CDR3 nucleotides: TGTGCCAGCAGATGGGACAGGGCGCCTGAAAAACTGTTTTTT. It encodes CASRWDRAPEKLFF.

In this sample, this clonotype turned up many times. The J gene is TRBJ2-1, the V gene TRBV7-8; D is perhaps TRBD1 or TRBD2 (6 bases each). From germline, CDR1 is SGHVS and CDR2 FQNEAQ. The CDR3 is 17 residues long. The V end lost 4 bases, the J end lost 2 bases, and 18 bases lay between the germline ends. In DNA form, the CDR3 reads TGTGCCAGCAGCTCCCAGCCTGGAGGGGGTCCCTACAATGAGCAGTTCTTC. It translates to CASSSQPGGGPYNEQFF.

This clonotype was recorded at least ten times. The genes are TRBV3-1 and TRBJ2-1; maybe TRBD2 (7 bases). Trimming left V 4 bases short and J 0 bases short, with 10 bases between. The V gene's germline CDR1 is LGHDT and CDR2 YNNKEL (reference sequence). The CDR3 covers 15 residues. The CDR3 is CASSPRGPSYNEQFF. The CDR3 coding sequence is TGTGCCAGCAGCCCGCGGGGGCCCTCCTACAATGAGCAGTTCTTC.

This clonotype occurred many times. The chain carries TRBV30 and TRBJ1-6, with D possibly being TRBD1 (6 bases). CDR1 is GTSNPN, CDR2 SVGIG, per germline (reference sequence). Trimming shortened V by 3 bases and J by 4 bases, and 10 bases separated the two germline ends. The CDR3 has 14 amino acids. CDR3 sequence (DNA): TGTGCCTGGAGCCGGACAGCTTATAATTCACCCCTCCACTTT. The encoded protein is CAWSRTAYNSPLHF. The entire variable domain, with the rest obtained from reference TRBV30 and TRBJ1-6, is as follows: SQTIHQWPATLVQPVGSPLSLECTVEGTSNPNLYWYRQAAGRGLQLLFYSVGIGQISSEVPQNLSASRPQDRQFILSSKKLLLSDSGFYLCAWSRTAYNSPLHFGNGTRLTVT.

In its sample, this clonotype was seen a few times. This rearrangement joins TRBV7-9 to TRBJ1-2; no reliable D call. The germline V gene encodes CDR1 SEHNR and CDR2 FQNEAQ (reference sequence). The CDR3 is made up of 14 amino acids. V was trimmed by 7 bases and J by 0 bases, leaving 12 bases between them. CDR3 nucleotides: TGTGCCAGCACCCGAACAGAGCCTAACTATGGCTACACCTTC. Amino acid sequence: CASTRTEPNYGYTF.

This clonotype was counted many times. This CDR3 is CASSYGLETDEQFF. CDR3 in DNA: TGTGCCAGCAGTTACGGCCTTGAGACGGATGAGCAGTTCTTC. The chain couples TRBV6-6 to TRBJ2-1; D ambiguous. V was shortened by 2 bases and J by 8 bases, with 13 bases between the two germline ends. Germline CDR1 is MNHNY and CDR2 is SVGAGI (reference sequence). The CDR3 length is 14 residues.

The gene calls are TRBV20-1 and TRBJ2-7; 7 positions agree with TRBD1. CDR1 is DFQATT, CDR2 SNEGSKA, per germline (reference sequence). The CDR3 covers 13 residues. The CDR3 sequence is CSCNRGSPYEQYF. The CDR3 DNA sequence: TGCAGCTGCAACAGGGGATCCCCCTACGAGCAGTACTTC.